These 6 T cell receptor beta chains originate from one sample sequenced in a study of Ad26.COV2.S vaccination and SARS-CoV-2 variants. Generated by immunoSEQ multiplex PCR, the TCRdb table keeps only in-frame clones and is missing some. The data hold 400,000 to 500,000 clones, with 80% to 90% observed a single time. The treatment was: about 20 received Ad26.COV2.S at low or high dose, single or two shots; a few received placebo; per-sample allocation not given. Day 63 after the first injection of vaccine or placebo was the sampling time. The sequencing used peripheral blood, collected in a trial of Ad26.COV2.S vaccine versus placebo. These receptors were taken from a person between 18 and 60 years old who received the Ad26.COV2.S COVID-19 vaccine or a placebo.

In nucleotides, the CDR3 is TGTGCCGTCCGTAGAACTACCGGAAGCTCCTACAATGAGCAGTTCTTC. As protein: CAVRRTTGSSYNEQFF. V is TRBV10-3 and J is TRBJ2-1; the D is unclear. Germline V gene lookup returns CDR1 ENHRY and CDR2 SYGVKD. The CDR3 covers 16 residues. V was pared by 11 bases and J by 0 bases, with 20 bases between.

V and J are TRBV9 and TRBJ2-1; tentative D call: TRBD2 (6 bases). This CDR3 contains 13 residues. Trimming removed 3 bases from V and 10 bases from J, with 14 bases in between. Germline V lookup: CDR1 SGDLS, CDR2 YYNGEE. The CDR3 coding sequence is TGTGCCAGCAGCGGACGACTAGGCAGGGAGCAGTTCTTC. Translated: CASSGRLGREQFF.

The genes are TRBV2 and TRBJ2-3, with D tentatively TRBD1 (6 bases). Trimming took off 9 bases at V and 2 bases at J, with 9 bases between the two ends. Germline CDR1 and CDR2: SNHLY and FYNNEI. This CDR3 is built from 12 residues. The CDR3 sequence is CARGQFTDTQYF. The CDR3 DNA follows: TGTGCCAGAGGACAGTTCACAGATACGCAGTATTTT.

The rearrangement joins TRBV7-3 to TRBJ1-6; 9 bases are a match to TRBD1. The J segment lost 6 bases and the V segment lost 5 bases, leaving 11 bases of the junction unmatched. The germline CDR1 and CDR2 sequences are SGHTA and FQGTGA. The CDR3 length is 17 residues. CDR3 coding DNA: TGTGCCAGCAGCGGACACAGGGGGCGACTTTCTAATTCACCCCTCCACTTT. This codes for CASSGHRGRLSNSPLHF.

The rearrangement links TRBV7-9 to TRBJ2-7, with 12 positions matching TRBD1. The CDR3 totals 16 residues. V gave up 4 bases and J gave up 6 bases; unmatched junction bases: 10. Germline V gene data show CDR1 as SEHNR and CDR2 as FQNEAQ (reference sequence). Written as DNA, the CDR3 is TGTGCCAGCAGCTCTCCCCGGGGGACAGGGGGCAGCGAGCAGTACTTC. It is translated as CASSSPRGTGGSEQYF.

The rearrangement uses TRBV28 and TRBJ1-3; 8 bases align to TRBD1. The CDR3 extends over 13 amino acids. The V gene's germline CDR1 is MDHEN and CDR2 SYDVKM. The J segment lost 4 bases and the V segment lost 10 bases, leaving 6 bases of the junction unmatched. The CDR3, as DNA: TGTGCCACCGACAGGGGAATCGGAAACACCATATATTTT. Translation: CATDRGIGNTIYF.